The clone carrying this TCR beta chain was seen at least ten times. The junction and the germline gene differ at one end; a read error may be behind it. The source of the sample is a study of regulatory T cells in long-lasting Graves disease. This CDR3 contains 12 residues. In germline, CDR1 is LGHDT, CDR2 YNNKEL (reference sequence). Time point of the sample: newly diagnosed GD, antithyroid drugs for less than 3 months. RNA extracted from PBMCs served as the sequencing template. HTBI primers from iRepertoire and Arm-PCR of CDR3 regions yielded the TCR beta libraries. TCRdb processed the multiplex PCR reads anew with MiXCR; each CDR3 protein has one entry. This sample has 200,000 to 250,000 distinct CDR3 sequences; about 19% occur once, and the top ten carry more than 11%.

The receptor comes from a female donor with Graves disease. This material consisted of peripheral blood mononuclear cells (PBMCs), taken at new diagnosis, from a patient treated with antithyroid drugs. This sequence joins TRBV3-1 and TRBJ2-7; TRBD1 aligns across 7 bases. CDR3 in amino acids: CASSPLDRALIF. DNA of the CDR3: TGTGCCAGCAGCCCCCTAGACAGGGCATTAATCTTC.